The text below deals with one T cell receptor (beta chain). Its ends do not fully match the called genes, so a read error is possible. This sample is part of a study of molecular identifiers for immune sequencing clone quantification. CDR3 size: 18 residues. Germline V gene sequence: CDR1 LNHDA, CDR2 SQIVND (reference sequence). One entry per CDR3 protein, called by TCRdb with MiXCR from the PCR reads. The sample gives about 40,000 distinct CDR3 sequences, about a quarter of which show up once; around 1% is in the top ten. The specimen sequenced was naive CD8+ T cells from blood, with Jurkat cell RNA spiked in. As to subset: FACS-sorted CD8+CD4-CCR7+CD45RA+ naive T cells. The source of this sequence is a human donor in good health. Some libraries in this study had Jurkat cell RNA spiked in. The chain is built from TRBV19 and TRBJ2-6; D possibly matches TRBD1 or TRBD2 (5 bases each). The CDR3: CASNLDSHLEDWGQRPDF. The DNA for the CDR3 is TGTGCCAGTAACCTAGACAGCCACTTAGAGGACTGGGGCCAACGTCCTGACTTC.